This T cell receptor (beta chain) was identified in a study of radiotherapy plus CTLA-4 blockade in lung cancer. Findings of the study overall: Alongside interferon-beta, early blood T cell clone dynamics were reportedly the best predictor of response.

Each patient with chemo-refractory metastatic non-small-cell lung cancer was treated with focal radiation plus CTLA-4 blockade using ipilimumab. Germline-derived CDR1 and CDR2 are MNHNY and SVGAGI (reference sequence). The CDR3 has 13 residues. Trimming shortened V by 6 bases and J by 1 base, and 8 bases separated the two germline ends. With regard to this clone: Its antigen is not identified.

TCRdb's copy holds only in-frame clones and misses some; the assay was immunoSEQ multiplex PCR. Of around 99,000 clones listed, about 86% are singletons. The chain couples TRBV6-6 to TRBJ2-3, with a tentative D call TRBD1 (5 bases). Sequenced material: peripheral blood, taken from a patient treated with radiotherapy plus ipilimumab. This TCR was recovered from a human donor with non-small cell lung cancer that progressed on radiotherapy plus ipilimumab. This chain's CDR3 is CASRSTGTDTQYF. The CDR3 bases are TGTGCCAGCAGGTCGACAGGCACAGATACGCAGTATTTT.